This T cell receptor (beta chain) was recovered during a study of blood T cell repertoires in COVID-19. CDR1 and CDR2 from the germline V gene are SGHVS and FNYEAQ. This CDR3 comprises 15 residues. V gave up 1 base and J gave up 2 bases; unmatched junction bases: 1. This clone was observed once. Measured with immunoSEQ multiplex PCR; TCRdb has only the in-frame clones, and not every one. The data show 200,000 or so clones, with 86% seen just once and about 4% held by the top ten. The specimen sequenced was PBMCs or T cells enriched from blood (not recorded which). This receptor was taken from a woman aged 40 to 50 with acute COVID-19. This chain connects TRBV7-6 to TRBJ2-3; 9 nucleotides match TRBD2. The CDR3: CASSLGGGDTDTQYF. The CDR3 region has the DNA TGTGCCAGCAGCTTAGGCGGGGGGGACACAGATACGCAGTATTTT.